This entry describes one T cell receptor (beta chain). What antigen it recognizes has not been identified. It has no much larger one-base neighbor in the sample; base qualities were not kept. The sample is drawn from a study of shared clonotypes between healthy human individuals (dated by TCRdb to between 2020 and 2021). About the investigation overall: The cohort included three men and a couple of women between 18 and 49 years of age. For each donor, CD4 naive and CD4 memory were each given three plates, CD8 naive was given two plates, and CD8 memory was given one plate. Blood TCR repertoires of roughly five healthy adults were deeply sequenced to estimate repertoire size and the extent of clonotype sharing between individuals. Different laboratories and diverse techniques were used to prepare libraries and sequence TCR repertoires, to increase sequencing depth and limit assay-specific biases. Leukapheresis yielded between about 0.94 and 10 billion PBMCs per donor.

For the CD8 naive samples, CD45RO-negative cells were positively selected for CCR7, yielding a CD45RA+CCR7+ population from which TemRA cells were excluded. Donors were healthy HIV-negative adults with no recently reported acute infections or vaccinations. Every donor was a Caucasian adult living in Nashville, Tennessee, USA. Blood was collected by leukapheresis, and PBMCs were isolated by Ficoll-Histopaque density gradient centrifugation and then cryopreserved in liquid nitrogen vapor phase. Analytical flow cytometry was used to check the purity and quantity of each magnetically sorted T cell population. From each sorted fraction, genomic DNA was isolated and quantified by UV absorbance on a Nanodrop 2000c. Study-wide conclusions, independent of this receptor: Based on pairwise subsampling, the degree of clonotype sharing among donors was expected to be affected by sequencing depth. Even with the large sequencing depth, rarefaction of the sorted-subset datasets indicated that sequencing was incomplete. Because the study included a small number of donors, the genetic and exposure-history diversity represented was limited. Naive subsets generally had larger estimated clonotype richness than memory subsets did. Sharing across a few donors was observed for 4.5% to 6.5% of naive CD4, 3% to 3.5% of naive CD8, over 2% of memory CD4, and around 0.4% of memory CD8 clonotypes. Higher generation probabilities were observed for clonotypes shared by all four sorted-subset donors than for non-shared clonotypes. Only blood was sampled, and tissue TCR repertoires likely differ from those in blood.

Using the deep immunoSEQ assay, multiplex PCR amplified TCR CDR3 regions from genomic DNA. Extracted genomic DNA from each cell subset was spread evenly across all wells of several immunoSEQ 96-well plates, with each plate serving as a replicate. For sorted subsets, roughly 200 ng of genomic DNA, equivalent to about 30,000 T cell genomes, went into each replicate PCR. The purified libraries were quantified using a Qubit 3.0 fluorometer, sized with a Bioanalyzer 2100, and then quantified again using the KAPA Library Quantification kit. Each immunoSEQ 96-well plate was sequenced on its own single-read 150-cycle Illumina NextSeq 550 flow cell. Regarding the original processing steps: Because only junctional sequences without quality scores were contained in the immunoSEQ output, filtering matching that applied to full-length reads could not be performed. To assign V/J genes and CDR3, sequences were annotated against IMGT germline references using PyIR, a Python wrapper for IgBLAST v1.9. Any read was removed if the V/J assignment was weak (E-value above 1e-6), the CDR3 was missing, or the read contained stop codons, out-of-frame junctions, or ambiguous translated residues. V3J clonotypes were defined as sequences sharing an identical inferred V gene, J gene, and CDR3 amino acid sequence. The percentage overlap between two repertoires was calculated by dividing the number of shared unique clonotypes by the size of the smaller repertoire. Three approaches were used to assess repertoire richness: RTK rarefaction, the Chao1 estimator, and Recon v2.1 estimates of unobserved clonotypes. For all TCRbeta clonotypes obtained by the gDNA method from a handful of donors, generation probabilities were computed with OLGA. The table was pulled from immuneACCESS by TCRdb, which kept in-frame rearrangements only. Such tables lose some clones; where checked, under half of the loss comes from unresolved V genes, and the rest has no known cause. D and trimming come from the DNA, and the V and J calls and clone size come from that table. Across this sample there are fewer than 1 million clones, with 90% to 97% seen only once. The top ten clones comprise less than 0.3% of the sample.

The sample taken for sequencing was naive CD8+ T cells sorted from blood. What the cell subset or site label conveys for this sample: CD45RA+CCR7+. The source is a man in his thirties or forties in good health.

DNA sequence: TGTGCCAGCAGAGGACTAGCGGGAAGGACAGATACGCAGTATTTT. This yields the protein CASRGLAGRTDTQYF. The sequence joins TRBV11-2 to TRBJ2-3; a stretch of 12 junction bases matches TRBD2. Germline trimming amounts to 6 bases on V and 3 bases on J, with 4 as the count of junction bases outside the gene matches. Via the germline V gene, CDR1 is SGHAT and CDR2 FQNNGV. The cysteine opens and the phenylalanine closes a CDR3 of 15 amino acids. Solely the CDR3 DNA is kept, with 45 bases framed from the first base. This CDR3, with the reference TRBV11-2 and TRBJ2-3 proteins standing in past its ends, gives the full variable domain EAGVAQSPRYKIIEKRQSVAFWCNPISGHATLYWYQQILGQGPKLLIQFQNNGVVDDSQLPKDRFSAERLKGVDSTLKIQPAKLEDSAVYLCASRGLAGRTDTQYFGPGTRLTVL.